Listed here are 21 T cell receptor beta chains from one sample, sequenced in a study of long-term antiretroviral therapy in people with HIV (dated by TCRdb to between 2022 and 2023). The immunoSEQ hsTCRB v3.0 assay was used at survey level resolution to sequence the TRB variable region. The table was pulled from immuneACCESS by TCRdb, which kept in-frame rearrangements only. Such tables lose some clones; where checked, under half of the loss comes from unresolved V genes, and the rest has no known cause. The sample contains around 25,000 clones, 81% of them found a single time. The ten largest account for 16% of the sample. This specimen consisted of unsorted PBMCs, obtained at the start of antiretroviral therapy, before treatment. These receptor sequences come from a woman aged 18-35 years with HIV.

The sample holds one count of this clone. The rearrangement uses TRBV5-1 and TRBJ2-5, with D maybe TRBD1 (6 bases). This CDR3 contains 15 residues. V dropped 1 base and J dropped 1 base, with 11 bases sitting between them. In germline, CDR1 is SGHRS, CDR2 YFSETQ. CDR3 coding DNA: TGCGCCAGCAGCTTGTTGGGGACAAGCCAAGAGACCCAGTACTTC. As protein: CASSLLGTSQETQYF. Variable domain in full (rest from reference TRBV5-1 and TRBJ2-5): KAGVTQTPRYLIKTRGQQVTLSCSPISGHRSVSWYQQTPGQGLQFLFEYFSETQRNKGNFPGRFSGRQFSNSRSEMNVSTLELGDSALYLCASSLLGTSQETQYFGPGTRLLVL.

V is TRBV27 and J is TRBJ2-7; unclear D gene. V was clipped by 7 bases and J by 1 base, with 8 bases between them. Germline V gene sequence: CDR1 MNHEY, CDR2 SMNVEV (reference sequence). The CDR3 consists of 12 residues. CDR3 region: CASIGSSYEQYF. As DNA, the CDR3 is TGTGCCAGCATAGGCAGTTCCTACGAGCAGTACTTC.

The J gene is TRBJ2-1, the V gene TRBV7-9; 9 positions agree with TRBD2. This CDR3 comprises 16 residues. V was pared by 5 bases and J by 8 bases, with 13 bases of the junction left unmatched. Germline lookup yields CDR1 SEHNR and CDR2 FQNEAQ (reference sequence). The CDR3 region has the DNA TGTGCCAGCAGCCCAGTTAGCGGGAGATCCCTCCATGAGCAGTTCTTC. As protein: CASSPVSGRSLHEQFF.

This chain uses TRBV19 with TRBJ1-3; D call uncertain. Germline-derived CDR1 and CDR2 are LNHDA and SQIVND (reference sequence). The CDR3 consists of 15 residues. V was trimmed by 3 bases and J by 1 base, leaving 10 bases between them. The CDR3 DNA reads TGTGCCAGTAGTATCAGGCCCGGGTCTGGAAACACCATATATTTT. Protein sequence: CASSIRPGSGNTIYF.

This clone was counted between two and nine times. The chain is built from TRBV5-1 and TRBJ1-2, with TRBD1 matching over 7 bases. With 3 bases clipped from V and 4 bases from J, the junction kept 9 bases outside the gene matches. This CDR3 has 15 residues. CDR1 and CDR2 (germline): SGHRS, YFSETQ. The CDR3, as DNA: TGCGCCAGCAGCTCTACAGGGGCCTCTGGCTATGGCTACACCTTC. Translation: CASSSTGASGYGYTF.

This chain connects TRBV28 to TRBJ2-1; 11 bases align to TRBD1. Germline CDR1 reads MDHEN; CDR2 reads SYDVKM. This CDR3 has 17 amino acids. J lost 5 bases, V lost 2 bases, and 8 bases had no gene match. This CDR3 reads CASSLTRGQGVNNEQFF. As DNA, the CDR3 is TGTGCCAGCAGTTTAACTCGGGGACAGGGGGTAAACAATGAGCAGTTCTTC.

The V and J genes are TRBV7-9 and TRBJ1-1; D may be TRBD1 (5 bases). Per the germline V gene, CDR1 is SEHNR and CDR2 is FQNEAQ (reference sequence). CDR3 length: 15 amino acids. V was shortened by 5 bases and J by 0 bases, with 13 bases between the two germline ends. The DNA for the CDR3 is TGTGCCAGCAGCCGCGTCGTGGGGCTGAACACTGAAGCTTTCTTT. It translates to CASSRVVGLNTEAFF.

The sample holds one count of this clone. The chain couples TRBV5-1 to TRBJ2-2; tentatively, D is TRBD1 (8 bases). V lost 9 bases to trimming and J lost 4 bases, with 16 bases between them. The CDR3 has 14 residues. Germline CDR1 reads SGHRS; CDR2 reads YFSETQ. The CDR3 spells CAIRTGGGTGELFF. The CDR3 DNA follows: TGCGCCATCCGAACAGGGGGGGGCACCGGGGAGCTGTTTTTT.

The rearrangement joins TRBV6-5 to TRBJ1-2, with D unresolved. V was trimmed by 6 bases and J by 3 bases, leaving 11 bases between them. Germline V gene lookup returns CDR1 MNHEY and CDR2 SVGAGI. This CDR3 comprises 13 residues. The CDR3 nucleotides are TGTGCCAGCAGACCCGCCCCCGACTATGGCTACACCTTC. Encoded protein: CASRPAPDYGYTF.

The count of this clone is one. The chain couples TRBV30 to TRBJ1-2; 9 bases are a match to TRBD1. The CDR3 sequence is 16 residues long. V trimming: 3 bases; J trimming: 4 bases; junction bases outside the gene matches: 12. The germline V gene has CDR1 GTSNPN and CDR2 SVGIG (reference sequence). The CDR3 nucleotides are TGTGCCTGGAGGGGGGTAGGACAGGGGATCATCTATGGCTACACCTTC. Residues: CAWRGVGQGIIYGYTF.

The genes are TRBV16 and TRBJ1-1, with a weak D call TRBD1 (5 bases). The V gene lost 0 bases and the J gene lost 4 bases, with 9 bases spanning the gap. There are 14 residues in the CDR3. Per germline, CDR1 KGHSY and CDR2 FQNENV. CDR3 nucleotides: TGTGCCAGCAGCCAATCGACAGACGGCACTGAAGCTTTCTTT. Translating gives CASSQSTDGTEAFF.

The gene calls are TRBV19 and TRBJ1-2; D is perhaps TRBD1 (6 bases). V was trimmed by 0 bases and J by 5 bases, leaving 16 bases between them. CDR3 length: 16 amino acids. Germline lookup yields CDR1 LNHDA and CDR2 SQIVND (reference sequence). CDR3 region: CASSIDPTGRPYGYTF. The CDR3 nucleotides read TGTGCCAGTAGTATAGATCCTACAGGGCGCCCATATGGCTACACCTTC.

CDR3 in amino acids: CASSLHLGLASYEQYF. For the CDR3, the DNA is TGTGCCAGCAGTTTACATCTCGGACTAGCCTCCTACGAGCAGTACTTC. This chain uses TRBV27 with TRBJ2-7, with TRBD2 identical over 8 bases. This CDR3 comprises 16 residues. Unmatched junction bases numbered 6, after V lost 2 bases and J lost 0 bases. Germline assignment: CDR1 MNHEY and CDR2 SMNVEV (reference sequence).

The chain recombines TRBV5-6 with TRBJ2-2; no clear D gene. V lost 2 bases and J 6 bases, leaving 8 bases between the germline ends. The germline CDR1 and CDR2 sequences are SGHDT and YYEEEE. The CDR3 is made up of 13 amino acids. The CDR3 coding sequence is TGTGCCAGCAGCTTATGGTTTCCCGGGGAGCTGTTTTTT. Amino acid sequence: CASSLWFPGELFF.

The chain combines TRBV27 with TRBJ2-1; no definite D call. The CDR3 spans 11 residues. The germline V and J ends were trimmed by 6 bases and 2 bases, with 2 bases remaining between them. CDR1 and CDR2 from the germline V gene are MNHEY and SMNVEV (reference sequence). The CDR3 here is CASSTYNEQFF. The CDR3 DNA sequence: TGTGCCAGCAGCACCTACAATGAGCAGTTCTTC.

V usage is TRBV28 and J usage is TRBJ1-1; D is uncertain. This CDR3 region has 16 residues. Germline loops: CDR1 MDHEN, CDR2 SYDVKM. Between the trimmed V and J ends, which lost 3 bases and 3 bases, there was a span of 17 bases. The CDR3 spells CASSFPGHPEDTEAFF. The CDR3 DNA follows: TGTGCCAGCAGTTTCCCAGGCCACCCGGAGGACACTGAAGCTTTCTTT.

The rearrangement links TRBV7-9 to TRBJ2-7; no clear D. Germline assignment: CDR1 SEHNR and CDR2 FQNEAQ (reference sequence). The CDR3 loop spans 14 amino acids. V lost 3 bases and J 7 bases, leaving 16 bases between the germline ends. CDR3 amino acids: CASSFLGRPGEQYF. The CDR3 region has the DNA TGTGCCAGCAGCTTCCTCGGTCGCCCCGGGGAGCAGTACTTC.

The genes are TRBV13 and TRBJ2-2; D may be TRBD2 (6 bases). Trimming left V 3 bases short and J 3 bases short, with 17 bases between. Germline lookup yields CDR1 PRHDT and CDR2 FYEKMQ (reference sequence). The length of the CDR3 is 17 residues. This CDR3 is CASSLAPVSGYTGELFF. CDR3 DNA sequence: TGTGCCAGCAGCTTGGCCCCCGTCAGCGGGTACACCGGGGAGCTGTTTTTT. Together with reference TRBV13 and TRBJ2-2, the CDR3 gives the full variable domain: AAGVIQSPRHLIKEKRETATLKCYPIPRHDTVYWYQQGPGQDPQFLISFYEKMQSDKGSIPDRFSAQQFSDYHSELNMSSLELGDSALYFCASSLAPVSGYTGELFFGEGSRLTVL.

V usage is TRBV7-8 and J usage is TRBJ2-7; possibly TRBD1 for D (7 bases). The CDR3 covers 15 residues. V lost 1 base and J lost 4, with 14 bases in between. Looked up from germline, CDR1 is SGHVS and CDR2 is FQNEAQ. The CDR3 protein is CASSLGSGGIYEQYF. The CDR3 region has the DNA TGTGCCAGCAGCTTAGGCTCAGGGGGGATATACGAGCAGTACTTC.

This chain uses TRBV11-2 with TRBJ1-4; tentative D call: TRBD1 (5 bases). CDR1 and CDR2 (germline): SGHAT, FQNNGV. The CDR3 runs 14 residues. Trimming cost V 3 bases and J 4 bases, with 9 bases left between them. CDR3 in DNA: TGTGCCAGCAGCTTGGCTGGGGGTAATGAAAAACTGTTTTTT. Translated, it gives CASSLAGGNEKLFF.

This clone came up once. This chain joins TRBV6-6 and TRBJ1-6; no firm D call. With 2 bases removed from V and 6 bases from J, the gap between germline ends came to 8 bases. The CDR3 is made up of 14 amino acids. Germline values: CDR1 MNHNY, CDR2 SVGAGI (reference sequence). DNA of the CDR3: TGTGCCAGCAGTTACGGCGACACTAATTCACCCCTCCACTTT. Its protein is CASSYGDTNSPLHF.